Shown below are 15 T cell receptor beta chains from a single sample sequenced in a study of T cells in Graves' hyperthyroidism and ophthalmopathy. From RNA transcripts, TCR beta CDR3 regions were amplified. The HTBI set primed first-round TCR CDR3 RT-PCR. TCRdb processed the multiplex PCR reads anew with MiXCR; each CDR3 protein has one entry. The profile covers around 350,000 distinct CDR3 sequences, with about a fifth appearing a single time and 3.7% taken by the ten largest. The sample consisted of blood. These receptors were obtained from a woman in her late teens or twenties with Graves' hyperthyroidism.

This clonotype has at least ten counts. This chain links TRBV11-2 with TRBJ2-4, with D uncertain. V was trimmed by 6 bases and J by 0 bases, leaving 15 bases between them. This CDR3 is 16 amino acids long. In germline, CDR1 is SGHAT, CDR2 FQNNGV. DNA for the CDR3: TGTGCCAGCAGTTTCAATCCCTCCGTAGCCAAAAACATTCAGTACTTC. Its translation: CASSFNPSVAKNIQYF. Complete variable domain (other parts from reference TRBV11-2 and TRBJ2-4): EAGVAQSPRYKIIEKRQSVAFWCNPISGHATLYWYQQILGQGPKLLIQFQNNGVVDDSQLPKDRFSAERLKGVDSTLKIQPAKLEDSAVYLCASSFNPSVAKNIQYFGAGTRLSVL.

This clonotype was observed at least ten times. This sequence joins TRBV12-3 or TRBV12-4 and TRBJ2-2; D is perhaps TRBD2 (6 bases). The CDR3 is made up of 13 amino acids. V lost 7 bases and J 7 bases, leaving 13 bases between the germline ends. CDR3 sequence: CASTILARGELFF. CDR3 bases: TGTGCCAGCACCATTCTAGCGCGCGGGGAGCTGTTTTTT.

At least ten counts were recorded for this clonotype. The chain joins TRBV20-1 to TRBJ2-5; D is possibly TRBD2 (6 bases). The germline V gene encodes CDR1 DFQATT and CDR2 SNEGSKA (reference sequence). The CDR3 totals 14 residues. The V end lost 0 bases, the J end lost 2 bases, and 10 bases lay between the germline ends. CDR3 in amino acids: CSARDWGLQETQYF. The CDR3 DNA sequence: TGCAGTGCTAGAGATTGGGGACTGCAAGAGACCCAGTACTTC.

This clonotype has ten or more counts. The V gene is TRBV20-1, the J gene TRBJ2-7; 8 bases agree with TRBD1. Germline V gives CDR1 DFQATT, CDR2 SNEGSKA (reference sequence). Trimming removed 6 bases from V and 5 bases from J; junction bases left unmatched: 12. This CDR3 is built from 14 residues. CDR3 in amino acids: CSARDRDRPNEQYF. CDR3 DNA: TGCAGTGCCCGTGACCGGGACAGGCCCAACGAGCAGTACTTC.

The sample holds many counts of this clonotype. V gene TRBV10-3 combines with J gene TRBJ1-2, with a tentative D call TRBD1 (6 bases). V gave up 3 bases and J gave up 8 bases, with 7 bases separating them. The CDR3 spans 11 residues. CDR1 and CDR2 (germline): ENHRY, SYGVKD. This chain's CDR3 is CAISEGGGYTF. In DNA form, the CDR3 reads TGTGCCATCAGTGAAGGGGGAGGCTACACCTTC.

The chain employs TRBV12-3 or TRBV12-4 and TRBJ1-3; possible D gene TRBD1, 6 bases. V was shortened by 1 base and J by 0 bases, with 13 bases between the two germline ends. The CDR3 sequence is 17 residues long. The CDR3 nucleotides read TGTGCCAGCAGTTTAGAGAGGGGGGATATCTCTGGAAACACCATATATTTT. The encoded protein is CASSLERGDISGNTIYF.

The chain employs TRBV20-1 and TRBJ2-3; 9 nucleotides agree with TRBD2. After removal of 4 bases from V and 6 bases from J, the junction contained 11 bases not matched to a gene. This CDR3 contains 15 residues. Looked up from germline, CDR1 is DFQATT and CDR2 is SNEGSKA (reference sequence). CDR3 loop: CSAIVSGGPRDTQYF. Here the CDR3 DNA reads TGCAGTGCTATTGTTAGCGGGGGCCCCAGGGATACGCAGTATTTT.

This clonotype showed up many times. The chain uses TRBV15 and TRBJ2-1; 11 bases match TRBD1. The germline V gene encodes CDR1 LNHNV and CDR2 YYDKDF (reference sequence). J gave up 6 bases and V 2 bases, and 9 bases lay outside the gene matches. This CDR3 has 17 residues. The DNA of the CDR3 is TGTGCCACCAGCAGATCACGACACGGGACAGGGGGCAATGAGCAGTTCTTC. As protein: CATSRSRHGTGGNEQFF.

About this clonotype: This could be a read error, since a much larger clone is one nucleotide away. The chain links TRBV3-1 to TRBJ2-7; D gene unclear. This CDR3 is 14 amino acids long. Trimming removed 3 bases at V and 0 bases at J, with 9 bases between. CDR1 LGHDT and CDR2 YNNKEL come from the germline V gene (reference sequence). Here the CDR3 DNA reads TGTGCCAGCAGCCAGCAAGAAACCTCCTACGAGCAGTACGTC. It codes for CASSQQETSYEQYV.

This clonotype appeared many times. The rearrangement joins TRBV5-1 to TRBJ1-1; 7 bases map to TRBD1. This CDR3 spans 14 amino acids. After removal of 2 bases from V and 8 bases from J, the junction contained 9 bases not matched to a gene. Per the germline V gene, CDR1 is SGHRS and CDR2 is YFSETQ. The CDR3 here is CASSLIATQGEAFF. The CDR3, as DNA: TGCGCCAGCAGCTTAATCGCGACACAGGGGGAAGCTTTCTTT.

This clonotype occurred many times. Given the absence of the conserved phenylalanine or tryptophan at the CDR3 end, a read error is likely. CDR3 DNA sequence: TGTGCCATCAGTGAACCGAACTACTCTGGAAACACCATATATCTT. This codes for CAISEPNYSGNTIYL. The rearrangement uses TRBV10-3 and TRBJ1-3; the D is unclear. The length of the CDR3 is 15 residues. Germline V gene lookup returns CDR1 ENHRY and CDR2 SYGVKD. The V end was cut by 3 bases, the J end by 0 bases, with 9 bases between.

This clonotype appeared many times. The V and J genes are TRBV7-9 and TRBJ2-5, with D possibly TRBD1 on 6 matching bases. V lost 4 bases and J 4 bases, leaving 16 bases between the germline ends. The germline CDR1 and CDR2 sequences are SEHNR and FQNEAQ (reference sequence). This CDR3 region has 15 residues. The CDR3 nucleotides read TGTGCCAGCAGCTCAACCGGGACACAGAGAGAGACCCAGTACTTC. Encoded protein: CASSSTGTQRETQYF.

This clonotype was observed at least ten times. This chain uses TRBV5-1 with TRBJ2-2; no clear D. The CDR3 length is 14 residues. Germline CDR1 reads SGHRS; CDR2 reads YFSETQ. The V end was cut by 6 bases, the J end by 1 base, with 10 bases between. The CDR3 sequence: CASTFWENTGELFF. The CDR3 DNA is TGCGCCAGCACTTTTTGGGAGAACACCGGGGAGCTGTTTTTT.

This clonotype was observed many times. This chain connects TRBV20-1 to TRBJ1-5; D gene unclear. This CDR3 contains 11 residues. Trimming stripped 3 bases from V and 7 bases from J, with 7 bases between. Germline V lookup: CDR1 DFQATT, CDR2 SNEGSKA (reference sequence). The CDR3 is CSASEGQPQHF. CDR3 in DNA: TGCAGTGCTAGTGAAGGGCAGCCCCAGCATTTT.

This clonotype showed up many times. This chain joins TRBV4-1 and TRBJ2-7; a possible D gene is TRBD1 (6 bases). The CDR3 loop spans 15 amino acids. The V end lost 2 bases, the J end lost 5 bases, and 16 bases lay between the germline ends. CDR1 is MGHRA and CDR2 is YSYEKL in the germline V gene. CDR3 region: CASSQRWAGDDEQYF. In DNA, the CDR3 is TGCGCCAGCAGCCAACGTTGGGCAGGGGATGACGAGCAGTACTTC.